Shown below are 9 T cell receptor beta chains from a single sample sequenced in a study of T cell repertoires in cytomegalovirus infection. MiXCR was run by TCRdb on the reads, yielding one entry per CDR3 protein. The table shows about 480,000 distinct CDR3 sequences, with roughly a third occurring only once. Their antigen targets remain unknown. The specimen comprised cultured PBMCs, sampled from culture after CMV antigen stimulation. Every receptor here comes from a human donor in good health (CMV status not recorded). Some clones in this sample may be carry-over from other donors' samples.

This clonotype has only a few counts. The chain carries TRBV12-3 or TRBV12-4 and TRBJ1-5; TRBD1 might be the D (6 bases). V lost 2 bases and J lost 6, with 17 bases in between. This CDR3 has 16 residues. This chain's CDR3 is CASSLSAAGVAQPQHF. The CDR3 region has the DNA TGTGCCAGCAGTTTATCCGCGGCAGGGGTAGCTCAGCCCCAGCATTTT.

This clonotype has more than one count but fewer than ten. In DNA, the CDR3 is TGTGCCAGCAACCCGTCACCGTGGCGGGGAAGGTTCGTTCCAGGGGAGCTGTTTTTT. Translating it yields CASNPSPWRGRFVPGELFF. V usage is TRBV6-5 and J usage is TRBJ2-2; D might be TRBD2 (6 bases). The CDR3 length is 19 residues. The V end lost 7 bases, the J end lost 8 bases, and 32 bases lay between the germline ends. Germline lookup yields CDR1 MNHEY and CDR2 SVGAGI.

This clonotype came up a few times. The chain combines TRBV28 with TRBJ2-2; tentatively, D is TRBD1 (7 bases). This CDR3 has 15 amino acids. Germline values: CDR1 MDHEN, CDR2 SYDVKM. V gave up 4 bases and J gave up 5 bases, with 14 bases separating them. The CDR3 is CASSWAGGYTGELFF. The CDR3 nucleotides read TGTGCCAGCAGTTGGGCAGGGGGGTATACCGGGGAGCTGTTTTTT.

The chain has TRBV4-1 and TRBJ2-1; D may be TRBD1 (6 bases). The CDR3 is made up of 15 amino acids. With 6 bases removed from V and 7 bases from J, the gap between germline ends came to 19 bases. Germline lookup yields CDR1 MGHRA and CDR2 YSYEKL. DNA for the CDR3: TGCGCCAGCAGTTCAGGGGCGGCGAGGGGGAATGAGCAGTTCTTC. It codes for CASSSGAARGNEQFF.

The sample holds many counts of this clonotype. The chain has TRBV7-2 and TRBJ2-3; D is undetermined. The V and J ends lost 4 bases and 7 bases respectively, with 18 bases between them. This CDR3 has 15 amino acids. Germline V gene lookup returns CDR1 SGHTA and CDR2 FQGNSA. CDR3 coding DNA: TGTGCCAGCAGCTACTCGCCACTCCCACGCAATACGCAGTATTTT. Protein sequence: CASSYSPLPRNTQYF.

The chain couples TRBV4-3 to TRBJ1-4, with 8 bases aligning to TRBD1. Trimming took 1 base from V and 7 from J; bases not matched to a gene: 11. The CDR3 spans 17 residues. CDR1 LGHNA and CDR2 YSLEER come from the germline V gene. CDR3 in amino acids: CASSQVGARGPGEKLFF. The CDR3 region has the DNA TGCGCCAGCAGCCAAGTGGGCGCCAGGGGGCCGGGTGAAAAACTGTTTTTT.

The chain joins TRBV7-9 to TRBJ2-7; 7 nucleotides match TRBD1. Unmatched junction bases numbered 5, after V lost 1 base and J lost 5 bases. CDR1 is SEHNR, CDR2 FQNEAQ, per germline (reference sequence). The CDR3 totals 14 residues. The CDR3, as DNA: TGTGCCAGCAGCTTAGGACAGGGTTCCCACGAGCAGTACGTC. Translation: CASSLGQGSHEQYV.

This clonotype was observed a handful of times. The chain has TRBV12-3 or TRBV12-4 and TRBJ2-1; no reliable D call. Trimming stripped 7 bases from V and 0 bases from J, with 13 bases between. This CDR3 has 15 amino acids. The CDR3 coding sequence is TGTGCCAGCACTCCTCCCCAGAGCTCCTACAATGAGCAGTTCTTC. Its translation is CASTPPQSSYNEQFF.

The J gene is TRBJ2-3, the V gene TRBV29-1; D possibly corresponds to TRBD2 (6 bases). Germline values: CDR1 SQVTM, CDR2 ANQGSEA. V was trimmed by 5 bases and J by 5 bases, leaving 14 bases between them. This CDR3 contains 13 residues. CDR3 sequence (DNA): TGCAGCGTTTTCCCGGAGGGCAAAGATACGCAGTATTTT. Encoded protein: CSVFPEGKDTQYF.